Listed here are 18 T cell receptor beta chains from one sample, sequenced in a study of blood T cell repertoires in COVID-19. Here immunoSEQ multiplex PCR was the method, and the copy in TCRdb shows in-frame clones only, minus some. This repertoire shows some 240,000 clones, 75% to 85% found once; its top ten account for about 13%. Sequenced input: peripheral blood. These TCRs come from a human donor in a cohort sampled during active COVID-19.

The CDR3 loop is CASSFSGQGGYGYTF. The CDR3 DNA reads TGTGCCAGCAGCTTTTCGGGACAGGGGGGCTATGGCTACACCTTC. The chain uses TRBV9 and TRBJ1-2, with 11 bases matching TRBD1. The CDR3 has 15 amino acids. Per germline, CDR1 SGDLS and CDR2 YYNGEE. V shed 4 bases and J 4 bases; nucleotides not matched to a gene: 6.

This sequence joins TRBV6-6 and TRBJ1-6; D gene unclear. The CDR3 spans 16 residues. Trimming shortened V by 5 bases and J by 6 bases, and 17 bases separated the two germline ends. CDR1 and CDR2 (germline): MNHNY, SVGAGI (reference sequence). CDR3 region: CASSRAGRGINSPLHF. In DNA form, the CDR3 reads TGTGCCAGCAGTCGAGCCGGACGGGGAATTAATTCACCCCTCCACTTT.

CDR3 sequence reads: CASSPGLAEETQYF. The CDR3 nucleotides are TGTGCCAGCAGCCCGGGACTAGCGGAAGAGACCCAGTACTTC. The chain links TRBV4-2 to TRBJ2-5; TRBD2 aligns across 11 bases. There are 14 residues in the CDR3. Germline V gene sequence: CDR1 LGHNA, CDR2 YNFKEQ. Trimming took 4 bases from V and 3 from J; bases not matched to a gene: 1.

The chain couples TRBV19 to TRBJ2-6; tentatively, D is TRBD2 (6 bases). V lost 1 base, J lost 2 bases, and 6 bases lay in between. Germline assignment: CDR1 LNHDA and CDR2 SQIVND (reference sequence). The CDR3 has 15 amino acids. Written as DNA, the CDR3 is TGTGCCAGTAGTATAGGGGGGGCTGGGGCCAACGTCCTGACTTTC. It is translated as CASSIGGAGANVLTF.

This clone has only a few counts. The chain combines TRBV6-2 or TRBV6-3 with TRBJ1-5, with a tentative D call TRBD1 (5 bases). The CDR3 sequence is 15 residues long. Deletions cut 0 bases from V and 3 bases from J, with 9 bases between. CDR1 and CDR2 (germline): MNHEY, SVGEGT. The CDR3 sequence: CASSYSRRANQPQHF. CDR3 sequence (DNA): TGTGCCAGCAGTTACTCTCGCAGGGCCAATCAGCCCCAGCATTTT.

The chain joins TRBV6-5 to TRBJ1-2; maybe TRBD1 (5 bases). V was clipped by 6 bases and J by 3 bases, with 8 bases between them. The CDR3 runs 12 residues. Germline loops: CDR1 MNHEY, CDR2 SVGAGI. This CDR3 is CASRGGDYGYTF. CDR3 DNA: TGTGCCAGCAGGGGGGGGGACTATGGCTACACCTTC.

V is TRBV12-3 or TRBV12-4 and J is TRBJ1-1; TRBD1 is a possible D gene (5 bases). This CDR3 has 13 residues. Trimming left V 5 bases short and J 6 bases short, with 13 bases between. CDR3 protein: CASSAIGRAEAFF. The CDR3 DNA reads TGTGCCAGCAGTGCCATAGGCAGGGCTGAAGCTTTCTTT.

The sample holds a few counts of this clone. This chain links TRBV19 with TRBJ1-5; 9 bases match TRBD1. This CDR3 is 16 amino acids long. CDR1 and CDR2 (germline): LNHDA, SQIVND (reference sequence). V trimming: 5 bases; J trimming: 6 bases; junction bases outside the gene matches: 11. The CDR3 reads CASSVGDREAGQPQHF. The CDR3, as DNA: TGTGCCAGTAGTGTTGGGGACAGGGAGGCTGGTCAGCCCCAGCATTTT.

This clone was picked up one time. The chain has TRBV25-1 and TRBJ2-3, with 8 bases fitting TRBD2. The CDR3 spans 14 residues. V lost 8 bases to trimming and J lost 3 bases; unmatched junction nucleotides: 7. CDR1 is MGHDK and CDR2 is SYGVNS in the germline V gene. CDR3 loop: CASLAGGRTDTQYF. The CDR3 DNA sequence: TGTGCCAGCCTGGCGGGAGGTAGGACAGATACGCAGTATTTT.

V and J are TRBV10-3 and TRBJ1-2, with D unresolved. Trimming took off 0 bases at V and 7 bases at J, with 15 bases between the two ends. Germline CDR1 is ENHRY and CDR2 is SYGVKD. The CDR3 runs to 15 residues. The CDR3 sequence is CAISESVSGSAGYTF. The CDR3 DNA sequence: TGTGCCATCAGTGAGTCTGTATCGGGATCGGCTGGCTACACCTTC.

The chain carries TRBV5-5 and TRBJ2-7; 12 nucleotides match TRBD1. Looked up from germline, CDR1 is SGHKS and CDR2 is YYEKEE (reference sequence). V trimming: 5 bases; J trimming: 3 bases; junction bases outside the gene matches: 6. The CDR3 covers 15 residues. The CDR3 protein is CASSLGTGGYYEQYF. CDR3 nucleotide sequence: TGTGCCAGCAGTCTAGGGACAGGGGGCTACTACGAGCAGTACTTC.

The rearrangement joins TRBV1 to TRBJ2-2; TRBD1 is taken as the D call from the table, unchecked against the DNA. TRBV1 is a pseudogene. This CDR3 has 17 residues. CDR3 amino acids: CTSSQDKGTGNTGELFF. CDR3 bases: TGCACCAGCAGCCAAGATAAGGGGACAGGGAACACCGGGGAGCTGTTTTTT.

The V gene is TRBV6-5, the J gene TRBJ2-7, with 9 positions matching TRBD2. Germline values: CDR1 MNHEY, CDR2 SVGAGI. V was pared by 8 bases and J by 2 bases, with 10 bases of the junction left unmatched. CDR3 length: 15 amino acids. For the CDR3, the DNA is TGTGCCAGCGCCATGGGGAGCGGGGGGACCTACGAGCAGTACTTC. Amino acids: CASAMGSGGTYEQYF.

This chain uses TRBV15 with TRBJ1-3; D uncertain. The CDR3 contains 15 residues. V was clipped by 5 bases and J by 0 bases, with 11 bases between them. The germline CDR1 and CDR2 sequences are LNHNV and YYDKDF (reference sequence). CDR3 DNA sequence: TGTGCCACCAGCCTTACGGGGTCCTCTGGAAACACCATATATTTT. Translating gives CATSLTGSSGNTIYF.

This chain links TRBV27 with TRBJ1-5; D remains unclear. The germline CDR1 and CDR2 sequences are MNHEY and SMNVEV (reference sequence). The CDR3 totals 13 residues. V lost 8 bases and J 1 base, leaving 9 bases between the germline ends. CDR3 DNA sequence: TGTGCCAGCCGGAGAGACAGCAATCAGCCCCAGCATTTT. This translates into CASRRDSNQPQHF.

The chain combines TRBV18 with TRBJ1-2, with a possible D match to TRBD1 (6 bases). Germline lookup yields CDR1 KGHSH and CDR2 LQKENI. CDR3 length equals 15 residues. The ends were cut back, 2 bases at V and 0 bases at J, with 10 bases in the middle. CDR3 loop: CASSPMGAANYGYTF. DNA of the CDR3: TGTGCCAGCTCACCAATGGGGGCAGCTAACTATGGCTACACCTTC.

The table lists this clone with a few counts. The J gene is TRBJ1-2, the V gene TRBV4-3; D is ambiguous. The germline V gene encodes CDR1 LGHNA and CDR2 YSLEER. Trimming pared 0 bases from V and 4 bases from J, leaving 12 bases between. The CDR3 contains 15 residues. CDR3 sequence reads: CASSQDLAGLYGYTF. DNA for the CDR3: TGCGCCAGCAGCCAAGATTTGGCAGGCCTCTATGGCTACACCTTC.

The chain has TRBV6-2 or TRBV6-3 and TRBJ2-7, with TRBD1 as a possible D gene (6 bases). V was clipped by 8 bases and J by 0 bases, with 11 bases between them. The CDR3 covers 13 residues. Germline CDR1 MNHEY, CDR2 SVGEGT. CDR3 DNA: TGTGCCAGCGGCCGGGACACCTCCTACGAGCAGTACTTC. Its translation is CASGRDTSYEQYF.